This T cell receptor beta chain comes out of a study of long-term antiretroviral therapy in people with HIV. Study outcomes and limitations: When set beside controls, HIV repertoires had CDR3 length ranges that were narrower. Blood sampling spanned 2004 to 2017, possibly under older ART regimens. All time points showed a repertoire dominated by clones expanded before ART.

Turning to this clone: The antigen remains undetermined.

Each donor provided at least one pre-ART PBMC sample and at least two post-ART PBMC samples. The immunoSEQ assay was v3.0, run at survey level. Produced via immunoSEQ multiplex PCR; TCRdb's table is partial and in-frame only. The table has around 8,600 clones, approximately 78% seen once. V was clipped by 3 bases and J by 4 bases, with 4 bases between them. The CDR3 runs to 12 residues. CDR1 is MNHEY and CDR2 is SMNVEV in the germline V gene (reference sequence). This TCR came from a man aged 35-49 years with HIV. The source was unsorted PBMCs, collected 0.6 years before starting antiretroviral therapy. The V call is TRBV27, the J call TRBJ1-5; D not certain. The CDR3 sequence: CASSFSNQPQHF. The CDR3 region has the DNA TGTGCCAGCAGTTTCTCGAATCAGCCCCAGCATTTT.